The T cell receptor (beta chain) under discussion was sequenced for a study of cytomegalovirus exposure and HLA in healthy donors. Study summary: A prior study identified 110 million or so unique TCR beta sequences from about 180 million T cells. Findings of the study overall: Immune exposure was documented only through CMV serostatus. Segments of the TCR beta V type were, in most cases, productive about 87% or about 30% of the time in an earlier analysis.

60 Vbeta and 13 Jbeta primers were used in PCR. Repertoires were generated with immunoSEQ multiplex PCR, while TCRdb's copy carries only in-frame clones and drops some. The sample has approximately 82,000 clones, around 9.1% seen once. In the case of this clone: Antigen specificity is unknown.

The CDR3 length is 17 residues. V shed 2 bases, J shed 6 bases, and the junction held 5 bases outside the gene matches. Germline CDR1 reads MNHNS; CDR2 reads SASEGT. Those who donated were healthy bone marrow donors. Sequences were obtained from PBMCs. The receptor was isolated from a man between 60 and 75 years old in good health and CMV-seropositive. This chain uses TRBV6-1 with TRBJ2-1, with TRBD2 identical over 15 bases. CDR3 in DNA: TGTGCCAGCAGTGAATTTAGGGGACTAGCGGGAGGCAATGAGCAGTTCTTC. It is translated as CASSEFRGLAGGNEQFF.